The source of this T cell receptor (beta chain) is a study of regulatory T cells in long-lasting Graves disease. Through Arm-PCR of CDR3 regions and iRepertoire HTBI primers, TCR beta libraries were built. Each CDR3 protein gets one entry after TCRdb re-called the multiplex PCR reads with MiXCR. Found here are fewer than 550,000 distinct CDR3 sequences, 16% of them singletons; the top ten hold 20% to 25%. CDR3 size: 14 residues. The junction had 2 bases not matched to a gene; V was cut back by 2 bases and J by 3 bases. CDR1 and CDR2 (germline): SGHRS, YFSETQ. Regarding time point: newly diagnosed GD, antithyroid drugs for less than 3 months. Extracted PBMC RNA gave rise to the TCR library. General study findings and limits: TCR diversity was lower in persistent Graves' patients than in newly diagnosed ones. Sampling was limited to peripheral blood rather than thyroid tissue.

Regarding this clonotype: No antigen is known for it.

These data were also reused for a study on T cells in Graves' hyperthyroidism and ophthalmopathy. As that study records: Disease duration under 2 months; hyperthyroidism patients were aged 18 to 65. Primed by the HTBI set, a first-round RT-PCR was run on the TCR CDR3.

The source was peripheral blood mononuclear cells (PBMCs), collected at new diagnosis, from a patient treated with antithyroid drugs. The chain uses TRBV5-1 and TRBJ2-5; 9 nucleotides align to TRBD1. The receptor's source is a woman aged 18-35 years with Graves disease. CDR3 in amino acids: CASSFTGGEETQYF. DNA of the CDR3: TGCGCCAGCAGCTTTACAGGGGGCGAAGAGACCCAGTACTTC.